What follows are 23 T cell receptor beta chains derived from one specimen sequenced in a study of cytomegalovirus exposure and HLA in healthy donors. Sequencing used immunoSEQ multiplex PCR; TCRdb keeps in-frame clones, though not all of them. The sample carries under 65,000 clones, roughly nine tenths recorded once. Sequencing input: PBMCs. The receptors originated from a woman younger than 30 in good health and CMV-seropositive.

The V call is TRBV4-2, the J call TRBJ1-2; D call uncertain. The germline CDR1 and CDR2 sequences are LGHNA and YNFKEQ. The CDR3 is 15 residues long. V was cut by 0 bases and J by 4 bases, with 12 bases left in between. The CDR3 coding sequence is TGTGCCAGCAGCCAAGAAAGTGAGCCTAGCTATGGCTACACCTTC. Protein sequence: CASSQESEPSYGYTF.

J is TRBJ2-5 and V is TRBV7-2; a weak D match, TRBD2 (6 bases). Trimming removed 5 bases at V and 4 bases at J, with 14 bases between. This CDR3 contains 14 residues. From germline, CDR1 is SGHTA and CDR2 FQGNSA. This CDR3 reads CASSPGALLETQYF. The CDR3 nucleotides are TGTGCCAGCAGCCCGGGAGCCCTTTTAGAGACCCAGTACTTC.

The rearrangement uses TRBV5-1 and TRBJ2-5; TRBD2 matches 8 bases. V lost 4 bases and J lost 5; bases outside the gene matches: 10. CDR1 SGHRS and CDR2 YFSETQ come from the germline V gene. The CDR3 has 15 amino acids. Written as DNA, the CDR3 is TGCGCCAGCAGCCCTGGGACTAGTTCTCCGGAGACCCAGTACTTC. Amino acids: CASSPGTSSPETQYF.

J is TRBJ1-4 and V is TRBV19; TRBD1 matches at 7 bases. CDR3 size: 15 residues. Germline lookup yields CDR1 LNHDA and CDR2 SQIVND (reference sequence). V was pared by 4 bases and J by 4 bases, with 6 bases of the junction left unmatched. As DNA, the CDR3 is TGTGCCAGTAGTAGCCGGGACAGAGTTAATGAAAAACTGTTTTTT. The encoded protein is CASSSRDRVNEKLFF.

The chain combines TRBV6-7 with TRBJ1-2; tentative D call: TRBD1 (6 bases). TRBV6-7 has ORF status, its function being uncertain. V was clipped by 0 bases and J by 5 bases, with 19 bases between them. The CDR3 extends over 17 amino acids. The CDR3 DNA reads TGTGCCAGCAGTTACTCCGAGTACAGGGAGCCTAGTTATGGCTACACCTTC. It translates to CASSYSEYREPSYGYTF.

V usage is TRBV19 and J usage is TRBJ1-4; D is possibly TRBD1 (6 bases). This CDR3 comprises 15 residues. The germline V gene encodes CDR1 LNHDA and CDR2 SQIVND (reference sequence). Trimming took 0 bases from V and 5 from J, leaving 10 bases between them. CDR3 nucleotides: TGTGCCAGTAGTATAGAGGGGGCCCCAAATGAAAAACTGTTTTTT. Its protein is CASSIEGAPNEKLFF.

The chain has TRBV28 and TRBJ1-1; 10 bases line up with TRBD1. CDR1 is MDHEN, CDR2 SYDVKM, per germline. The CDR3 sequence is 13 residues long. V lost 4 bases and J lost 4; bases outside the gene matches: 0. The CDR3 DNA is TGTGCCAGCAGTTGGACAGGGGGCACTGAAGCTTTCTTT. Translation gives CASSWTGGTEAFF.

This chain connects TRBV2 to TRBJ2-7; TRBD2 matches 8 bases. Germline loops: CDR1 SNHLY, CDR2 FYNNEI. V lost 6 bases to trimming and J lost 7 bases; unmatched junction nucleotides: 11. The CDR3 has 14 amino acids. CDR3 in amino acids: CASSRGTSGPEQYF. CDR3 in DNA: TGTGCCAGCAGCCGTGGGACTAGTGGTCCGGAGCAGTACTTC.

The V and J genes are TRBV4-1 and TRBJ2-5, with D possibly being TRBD1 (6 bases). Germline-derived CDR1 and CDR2 are MGHRA and YSYEKL. Deletions cut 2 bases from V and 3 bases from J, with 10 bases between. The CDR3 spans 14 residues. Here the CDR3 reads CASSQPGQKETQYF. CDR3 bases: TGCGCCAGCAGCCAACCGGGACAAAAAGAGACCCAGTACTTC.

The J gene is TRBJ2-7, the V gene TRBV6-1; 11 bases line up with TRBD1. The CDR3 extends over 16 amino acids. The germline gives CDR1 MNHNS, CDR2 SASEGT. V lost 4 bases to trimming and J lost 3 bases; unmatched junction nucleotides: 8. This chain's CDR3 is CASSGSHGTGGYEQYF. CDR3 coding DNA: TGTGCCAGCAGTGGTTCGCACGGGACAGGGGGCTACGAGCAGTACTTC.

The chain carries TRBV19 and TRBJ1-2, with D perhaps matching TRBD1 (5 bases). Germline V gene lookup returns CDR1 LNHDA and CDR2 SQIVND (reference sequence). V lost 4 bases and J lost 1, with 7 bases in between. The CDR3 runs 13 residues. Here the CDR3 reads CASSSQGNYGYTF. The CDR3 DNA reads as TGTGCCAGTAGTAGCCAGGGTAACTATGGCTACACCTTC.

By share, this clone counts as large (0.1 to 1%). This sequence joins TRBV25-1 and TRBJ2-1; TRBD2 aligns across 7 bases. After removal of 1 base from V and 3 bases from J, the junction contained 3 bases not matched to a gene. The germline CDR1 and CDR2 sequences are MGHDK and SYGVNS. The CDR3 is made up of 15 amino acids. The CDR3 here is CASSEFRGDYNEQFF. CDR3 in DNA: TGTGCCAGCAGTGAATTCCGGGGGGACTACAATGAGCAGTTCTTC.

V and J are TRBV27 and TRBJ1-1, with D possibly TRBD1 on 5 matching bases. CDR3 length equals 14 residues. Trimming removed 0 bases from V and 5 bases from J, with 10 bases in between. From germline, CDR1 is MNHEY and CDR2 SMNVEV (reference sequence). CDR3 coding DNA: TGTGCCAGCAGTTTATCGGGGGGTGGGACTGAAGCTTTCTTT. It yields the protein CASSLSGGGTEAFF.

This chain links TRBV4-1 with TRBJ1-2; tentative D call: TRBD1 (5 bases). Looked up from germline, CDR1 is MGHRA and CDR2 is YSYEKL. V dropped 1 base and J dropped 4 bases, with 13 bases sitting between them. The CDR3 is made up of 15 amino acids. CDR3 bases: TGCGCCAGCAGCCAAGGATCGGGGGGTAGCTATGGCTACACCTTC. This gives the protein CASSQGSGGSYGYTF.

The chain carries TRBV9 and TRBJ2-2; perhaps TRBD1 as D (7 bases). V was cut by 4 bases and J by 2 bases, with 21 bases left in between. The CDR3 extends over 18 amino acids. CDR1 is SGDLS and CDR2 is YYNGEE in the germline V gene. In DNA form, the CDR3 reads TGTGCCAGCAGCCCTAAAGAAGGAGGGGGCTACAACACCGGGGAGCTGTTTTTT. Translating it yields CASSPKEGGGYNTGELFF.

The table lists this clone with a count of one. The rearrangement links TRBV7-8 to TRBJ2-2; maybe TRBD2 (5 bases). Germline loops: CDR1 SGHVS, CDR2 FQNEAQ. V dropped 3 bases and J dropped 4 bases, with 12 bases sitting between them. This CDR3 comprises 15 residues. As DNA, the CDR3 is TGTGCCAGCAGCTTGTCTACTAGGGCCACCGGGGAGCTGTTTTTT. Translating gives CASSLSTRATGELFF.

The chain is built from TRBV2 and TRBJ2-7, with TRBD2 as a possible D gene (6 bases). Trimming took off 7 bases at V and 6 bases at J, with 16 bases between the two ends. The CDR3 length is 13 residues. Germline CDR1 is SNHLY and CDR2 is FYNNEI. CDR3 sequence: CASTDGGAGEQYF. DNA for the CDR3: TGTGCCAGCACTGACGGAGGGGCTGGCGAGCAGTACTTC.

V gene TRBV4-3 combines with J gene TRBJ1-4; 7 nucleotides match TRBD1. CDR1 and CDR2 (germline): LGHNA, YSLEER. J gave up 8 bases and V 1 base, and 7 bases lay outside the gene matches. This CDR3 comprises 15 residues. The CDR3 loop is CASSQGDRDREKLFF. The CDR3 nucleotides read TGCGCCAGCAGCCAAGGAGACAGGGATCGGGAAAAACTGTTTTTT.

The genes are TRBV10-3 and TRBJ2-1, with TRBD2 matching 11 bases. This CDR3 region has 15 residues. Losses at the gene ends were 6 bases for V and 3 bases for J; bases not matched to a gene: 4. Germline CDR1 and CDR2: ENHRY and SYGVKD. Here the CDR3 reads CAIRFSGGDYNEQFF. Here the CDR3 DNA reads TGTGCCATCAGGTTTAGCGGGGGGGACTACAATGAGCAGTTCTTC.

The rearrangement uses TRBV19 and TRBJ1-5; unclear D gene. The CDR3 totals 12 residues. Trimming shortened V by 2 bases and J by 7 bases, and 6 bases separated the two germline ends. The germline gives CDR1 LNHDA, CDR2 SQIVND (reference sequence). CDR3 region: CASSIPKQPQHF. In DNA, the CDR3 is TGTGCCAGTAGTATACCTAAGCAGCCCCAGCATTTT.

The J gene is TRBJ1-6, the V gene TRBV7-9; weak D call: TRBD1 (6 bases). CDR3 length equals 15 residues. V gave up 7 bases and J gave up 5 bases, with 15 bases separating them. CDR1 and CDR2 (germline): SEHNR, FQNEAQ (reference sequence). The CDR3, as DNA: TGTGCCAGCACTCGGCTACAGGGCAATAATTCACCCCTCCACTTT. Translated, it gives CASTRLQGNNSPLHF.

This chain's CDR3 is CATSRETGMNTEAFF. DNA for the CDR3: TGTGCCACCAGCAGAGAGACGGGTATGAACACTGAAGCTTTCTTT. The chain combines TRBV15 with TRBJ1-1, with D uncertain. Trimming removed 0 bases from V and 0 bases from J, with 8 bases in between. The CDR3 has 15 residues. Looked up from germline, CDR1 is LNHNV and CDR2 is YYDKDF (reference sequence). Supplemented by reference TRBV15 and TRBJ1-1, the full variable domain reads DAMVIQNPRYQVTQFGKPVTLSCSQTLNHNVMYWYQQKSSQAPKLLFHYYDKDFNNEADTPDNFQSRRPNTSFCFLDIRSPGLGDTAMYLCATSRETGMNTEAFFGQGTRLTVV.

The CDR3 reads CASSRALAGDGGGYTF. The CDR3 DNA reads as TGTGCCAGCAGCCGAGCTTTGGCAGGGGACGGCGGTGGCTACACCTTC. The chain carries TRBV7-9 and TRBJ1-2, with D tentatively TRBD1 (6 bases). Trimming took off 5 bases at V and 7 bases at J, with 23 bases between the two ends. The CDR3 contains 16 residues. Germline V lookup: CDR1 SEHNR, CDR2 FQNEAQ (reference sequence).